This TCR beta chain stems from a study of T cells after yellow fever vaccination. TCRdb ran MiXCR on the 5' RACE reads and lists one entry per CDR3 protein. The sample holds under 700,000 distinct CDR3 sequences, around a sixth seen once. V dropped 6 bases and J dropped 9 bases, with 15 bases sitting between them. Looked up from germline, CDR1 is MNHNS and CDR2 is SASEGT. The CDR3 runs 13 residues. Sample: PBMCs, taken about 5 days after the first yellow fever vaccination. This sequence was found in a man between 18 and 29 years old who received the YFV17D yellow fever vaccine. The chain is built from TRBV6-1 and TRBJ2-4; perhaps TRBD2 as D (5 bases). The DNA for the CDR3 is TGTGCCAGCAGGGCGCTCGCCGGAGGCATTCAGTACTTC. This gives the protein CASRALAGGIQYF.